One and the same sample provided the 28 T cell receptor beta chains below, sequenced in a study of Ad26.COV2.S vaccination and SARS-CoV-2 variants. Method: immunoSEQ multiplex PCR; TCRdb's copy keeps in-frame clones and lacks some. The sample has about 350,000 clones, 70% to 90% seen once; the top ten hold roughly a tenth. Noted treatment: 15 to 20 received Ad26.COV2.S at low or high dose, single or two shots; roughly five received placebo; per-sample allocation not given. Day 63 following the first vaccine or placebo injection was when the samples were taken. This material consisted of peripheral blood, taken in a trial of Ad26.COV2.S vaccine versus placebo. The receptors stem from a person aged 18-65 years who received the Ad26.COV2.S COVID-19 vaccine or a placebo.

CDR3 bases: TGCGCCAGCTCCGGGACTAGCGTATACGAGCAGTACTTC. Protein sequence: CASSGTSVYEQYF. This chain links TRBV5-1 with TRBJ2-7; TRBD2 agrees at 10 bases. J gave up 4 bases and V 7 bases, and 5 bases lay outside the gene matches. The V gene's germline CDR1 is SGHRS and CDR2 YFSETQ. CDR3 length equals 13 residues.

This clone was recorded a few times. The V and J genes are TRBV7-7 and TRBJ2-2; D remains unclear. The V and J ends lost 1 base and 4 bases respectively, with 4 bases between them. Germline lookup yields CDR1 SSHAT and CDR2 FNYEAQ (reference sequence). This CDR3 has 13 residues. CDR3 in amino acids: CASSLGATGELFF. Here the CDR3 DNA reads TGTGCCAGCAGCTTAGGCGCCACCGGGGAGCTGTTTTTT.

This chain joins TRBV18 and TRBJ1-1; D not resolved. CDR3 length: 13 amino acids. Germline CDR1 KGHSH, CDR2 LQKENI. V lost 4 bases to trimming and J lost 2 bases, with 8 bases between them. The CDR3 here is CASSQDQNTEAFF. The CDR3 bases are TGTGCCAGCTCACAGGACCAAAACACTGAAGCTTTCTTT.

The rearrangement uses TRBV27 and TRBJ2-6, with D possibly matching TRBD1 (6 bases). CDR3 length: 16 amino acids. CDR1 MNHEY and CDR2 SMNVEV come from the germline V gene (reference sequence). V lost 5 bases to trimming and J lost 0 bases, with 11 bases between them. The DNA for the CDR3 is TGTGCCAGCAGTCTTCAGGGGACCTCTGGGGCCAACGTCCTGACTTTC. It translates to CASSLQGTSGANVLTF.

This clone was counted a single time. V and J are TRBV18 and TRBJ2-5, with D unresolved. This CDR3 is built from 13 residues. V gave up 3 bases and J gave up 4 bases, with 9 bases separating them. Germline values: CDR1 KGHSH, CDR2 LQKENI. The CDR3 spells CASSPQASETQYF. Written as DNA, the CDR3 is TGTGCCAGCTCACCTCAAGCTTCAGAGACCCAGTACTTC.

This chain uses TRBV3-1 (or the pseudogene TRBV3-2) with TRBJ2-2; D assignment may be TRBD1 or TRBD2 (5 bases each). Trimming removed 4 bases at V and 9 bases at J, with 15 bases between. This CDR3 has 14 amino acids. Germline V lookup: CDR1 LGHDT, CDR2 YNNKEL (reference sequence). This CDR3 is CASSLNLGTRELFF. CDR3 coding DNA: TGTGCCAGCAGCCTGAACCTGGGGACCCGGGAGCTGTTTTTT.

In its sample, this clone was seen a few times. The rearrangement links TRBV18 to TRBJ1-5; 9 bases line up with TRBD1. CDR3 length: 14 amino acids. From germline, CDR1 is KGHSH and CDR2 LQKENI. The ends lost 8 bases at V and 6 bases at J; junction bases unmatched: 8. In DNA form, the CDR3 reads TGTGCCAGCGCACAGGGGGCGCCCGGTCAGCCCCAGCATTTT. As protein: CASAQGAPGQPQHF. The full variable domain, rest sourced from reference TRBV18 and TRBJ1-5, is NAGVMQNPRHLVRRRGQEARLRCSPMKGHSHVYWYRQLPEEGLKFMVYLQKENIIDESGMPKERFSAEFPKEGPSILRIQQVVRGDSAAYFCASAQGAPGQPQHFGDGTRLSIL.

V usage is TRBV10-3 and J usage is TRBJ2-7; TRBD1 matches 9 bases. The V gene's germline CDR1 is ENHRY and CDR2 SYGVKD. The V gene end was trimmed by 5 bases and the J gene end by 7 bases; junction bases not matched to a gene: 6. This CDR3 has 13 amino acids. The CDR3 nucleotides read TGTGCCATCAGTCCGGGACAGGGTACGGAGCAGTACTTC. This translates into CAISPGQGTEQYF.

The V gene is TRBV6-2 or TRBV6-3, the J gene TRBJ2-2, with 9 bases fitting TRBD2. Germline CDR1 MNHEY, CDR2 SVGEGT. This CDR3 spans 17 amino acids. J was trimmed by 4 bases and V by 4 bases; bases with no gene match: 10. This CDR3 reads CASSFPIAGALTGELFF. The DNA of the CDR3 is TGTGCCAGCAGTTTCCCGATAGCGGGAGCCCTCACCGGGGAGCTGTTTTTT.

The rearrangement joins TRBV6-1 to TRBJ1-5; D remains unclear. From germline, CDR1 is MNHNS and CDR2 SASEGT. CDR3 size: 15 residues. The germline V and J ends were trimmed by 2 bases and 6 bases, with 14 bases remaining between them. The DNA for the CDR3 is TGTGCCAGCAGTGAACTTAGCCTTCGGGTTCAGCCCCAGCATTTT. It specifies CASSELSLRVQPQHF.

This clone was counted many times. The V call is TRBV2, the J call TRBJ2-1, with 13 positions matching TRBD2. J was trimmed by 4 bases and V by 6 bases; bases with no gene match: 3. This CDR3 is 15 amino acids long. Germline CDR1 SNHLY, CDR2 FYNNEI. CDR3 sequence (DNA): TGTGCCAGCAGAACACTAGCGGGGGGGTACAATGAGCAGTTCTTC. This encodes CASRTLAGGYNEQFF.

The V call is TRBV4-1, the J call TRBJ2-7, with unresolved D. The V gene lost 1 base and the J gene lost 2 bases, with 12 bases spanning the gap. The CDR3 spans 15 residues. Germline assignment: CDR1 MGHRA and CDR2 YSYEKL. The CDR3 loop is CASSQVPGLAYEQYF. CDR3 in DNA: TGCGCCAGCAGCCAAGTTCCGGGTCTGGCCTACGAGCAGTACTTC.

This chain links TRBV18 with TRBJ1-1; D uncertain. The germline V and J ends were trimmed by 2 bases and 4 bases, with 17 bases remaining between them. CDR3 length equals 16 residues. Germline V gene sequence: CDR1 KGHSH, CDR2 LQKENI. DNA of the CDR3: TGTGCCAGCTCACCAAGGTCCGGGTGGGAGTCCACTGAAGCTTTCTTT. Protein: CASSPRSGWESTEAFF.

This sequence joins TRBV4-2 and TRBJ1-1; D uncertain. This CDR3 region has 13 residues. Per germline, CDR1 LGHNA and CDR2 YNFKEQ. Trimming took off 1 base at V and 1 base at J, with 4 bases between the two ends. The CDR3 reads CASSQGENTEAFF. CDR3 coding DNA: TGTGCCAGCAGCCAAGGGGAGAACACTGAAGCTTTCTTT.

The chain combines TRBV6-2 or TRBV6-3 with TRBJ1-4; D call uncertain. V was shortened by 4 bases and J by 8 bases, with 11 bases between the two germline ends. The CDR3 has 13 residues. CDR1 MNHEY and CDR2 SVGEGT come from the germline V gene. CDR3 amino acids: CASSSSLSEKLFF. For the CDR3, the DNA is TGTGCCAGCAGTTCCTCACTATCGGAAAAACTGTTTTTT.

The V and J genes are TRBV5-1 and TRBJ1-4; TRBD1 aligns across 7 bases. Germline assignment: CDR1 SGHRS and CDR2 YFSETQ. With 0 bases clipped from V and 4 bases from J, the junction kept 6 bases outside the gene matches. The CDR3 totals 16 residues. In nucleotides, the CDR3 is TGCGCCAGCAGCTTGGCCCAGGGGGATCATAATGAAAAACTGTTTTTT. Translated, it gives CASSLAQGDHNEKLFF.

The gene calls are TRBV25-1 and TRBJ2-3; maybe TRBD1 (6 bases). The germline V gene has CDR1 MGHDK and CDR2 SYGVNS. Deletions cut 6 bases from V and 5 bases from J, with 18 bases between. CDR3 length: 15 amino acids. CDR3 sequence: CASSQSQGTGDTQYF. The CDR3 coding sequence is TGTGCCAGCAGCCAAAGTCAGGGGACGGGAGATACGCAGTATTTT.

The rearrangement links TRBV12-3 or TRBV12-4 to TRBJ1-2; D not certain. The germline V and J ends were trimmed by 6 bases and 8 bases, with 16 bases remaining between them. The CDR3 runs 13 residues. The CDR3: CASSGVEDGGYTF. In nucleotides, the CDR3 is TGTGCCAGCAGCGGGGTCGAGGATGGAGGCTACACCTTC.

The CDR3: CASSLYSGTNTGELFF. As DNA, the CDR3 is TGTGCCAGCAGCTTATATTCCGGGACCAACACCGGGGAGCTGTTTTTT. This chain connects TRBV7-9 to TRBJ2-2, with D perhaps TRBD1 or TRBD2 (5 bases each). This CDR3 contains 16 residues. V lost 2 bases, J lost 2 bases, and 12 bases lay in between. Germline V lookup: CDR1 SEHNR, CDR2 FQNEAQ (reference sequence).

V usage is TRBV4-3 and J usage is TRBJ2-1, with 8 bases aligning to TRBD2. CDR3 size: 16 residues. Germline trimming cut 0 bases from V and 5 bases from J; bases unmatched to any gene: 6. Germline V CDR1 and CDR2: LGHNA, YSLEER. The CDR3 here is CASSQDAGGANNEQFF. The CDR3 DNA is TGCGCCAGCAGCCAAGACGCGGGGGGTGCCAACAATGAGCAGTTCTTC.

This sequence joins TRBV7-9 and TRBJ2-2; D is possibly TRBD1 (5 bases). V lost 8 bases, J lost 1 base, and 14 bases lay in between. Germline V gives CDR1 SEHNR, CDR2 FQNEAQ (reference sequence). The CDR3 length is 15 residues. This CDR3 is CASELRQKNTGELFF. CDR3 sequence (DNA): TGTGCCAGCGAACTACGACAGAAGAACACCGGGGAGCTGTTTTTT.

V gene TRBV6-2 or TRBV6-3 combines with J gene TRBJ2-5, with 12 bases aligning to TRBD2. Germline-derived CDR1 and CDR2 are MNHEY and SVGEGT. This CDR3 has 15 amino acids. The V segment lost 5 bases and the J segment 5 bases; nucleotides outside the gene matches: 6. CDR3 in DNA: TGTGCCAGCAGTAACGGACTAGCGGGAATTGAGACCCAGTACTTC. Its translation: CASSNGLAGIETQYF.

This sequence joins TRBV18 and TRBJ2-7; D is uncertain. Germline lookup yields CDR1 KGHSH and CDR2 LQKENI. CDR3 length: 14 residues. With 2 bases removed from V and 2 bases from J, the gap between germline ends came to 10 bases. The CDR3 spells CASSPVAETYEQYF. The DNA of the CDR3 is TGTGCCAGCTCACCAGTAGCAGAAACCTACGAGCAGTACTTC.

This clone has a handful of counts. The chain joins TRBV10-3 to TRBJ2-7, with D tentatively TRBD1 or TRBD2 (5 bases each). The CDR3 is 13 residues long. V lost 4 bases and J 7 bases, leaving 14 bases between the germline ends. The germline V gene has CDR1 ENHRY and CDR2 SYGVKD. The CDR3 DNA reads TGTGCCATCAGTGTTGGGGGTCCAGGGGAGCAGTACTTC. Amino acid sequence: CAISVGGPGEQYF.

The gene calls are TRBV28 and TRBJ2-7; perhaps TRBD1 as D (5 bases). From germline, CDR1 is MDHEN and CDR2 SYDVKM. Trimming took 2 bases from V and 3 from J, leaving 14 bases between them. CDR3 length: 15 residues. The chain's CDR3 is CASSLIQGSRYEQYF. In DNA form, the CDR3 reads TGTGCCAGCAGTTTAATCCAGGGATCACGCTACGAGCAGTACTTC.

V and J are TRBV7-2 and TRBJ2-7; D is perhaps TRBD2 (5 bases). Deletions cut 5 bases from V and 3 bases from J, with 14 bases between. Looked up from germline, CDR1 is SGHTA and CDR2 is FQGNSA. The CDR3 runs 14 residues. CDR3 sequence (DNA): TGTGCCAGCAGCCCCAGCGGCACACTCTACGAGCAGTACTTC. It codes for CASSPSGTLYEQYF.

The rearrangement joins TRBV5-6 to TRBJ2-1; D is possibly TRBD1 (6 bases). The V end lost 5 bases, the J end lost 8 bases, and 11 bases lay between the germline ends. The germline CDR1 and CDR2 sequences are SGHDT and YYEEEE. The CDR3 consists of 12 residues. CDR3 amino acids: CASSGGGYEQFF. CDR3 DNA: TGTGCCAGCAGTGGGGGCGGGTATGAGCAGTTCTTC. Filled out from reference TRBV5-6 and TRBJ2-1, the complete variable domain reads DAGVTQSPTHLIKTRGQQVTLRCSPKSGHDTVSWYQQALGQGPQFIFQYYEEEERQRGNFPDRFSGHQFPNYSSELNVNALLLGDSALYLCASSGGGYEQFFGPGTRLTVL.

The CDR3 coding sequence is TGTGCCAGCATAGCCCCTTGGGATGAGCAGTTCTTC. Its protein is CASIAPWDEQFF. The chain uses TRBV6-5 and TRBJ2-1; no clear D gene. The CDR3 has 12 amino acids. Germline V gene data show CDR1 as MNHEY and CDR2 as SVGAGI. V dropped 7 bases and J dropped 8 bases, with 12 bases sitting between them.